The TCR beta chain described here comes from a study of CD8+ T cells in alopecia areata. The V and J ends lost 2 bases and 7 bases, in that order; junction bases with no gene match: 13. The germline V gene encodes CDR1 GTSNPN and CDR2 SVGIG (reference sequence). This CDR3 comprises 17 residues. Treatment specified: oral pan-JAK inhibitor, 5-10 mg twice daily. Alopecia areata patients had lesional scalp punch biopsies and peripheral blood taken from them. The sequencing template was cDNA reverse transcribed from extracted RNA. Libraries were prepared by immunoSEQ multiplex PCR; TCRdb keeps only in-frame clonotypes and omits some of them. The table includes about 190,000 clones, 50% to 60% detected once.

This chain uses TRBV30 with TRBJ2-7; 14 bases match TRBD2. The origin of this receptor is a human donor with alopecia areata. The sequenced sample was CD4+ T cells sorted from blood, obtained at week 4, from a patient treated with tofacitinib. The CDR3 loop reads CAWSMRTSGRTTAEQYF. The CDR3 bases are TGTGCCTGGAGTATGAGGACTAGCGGGAGGACTACGGCTGAGCAGTACTTC.